The 23 T cell receptor beta chains in this list originate from one sample, sequenced in a study of shared T cell receptors in the human thymus. The repertoire was sequenced with immunoSEQ multiplex PCR; TCRdb's copy has only in-frame clones and lacks some. Among some 720,000 clones, approximately 87% were seen once, and the ten largest hold 0.0095% to 0.013%. These same records also appear under a second study, on human thymus T cells.

The sequenced material came from thymocytes. The source is a boy in the first two years of life with a congenital heart defect.

The rearrangement uses TRBV5-6 and TRBJ2-3; TRBD2 matches at 11 bases. The V gene's germline CDR1 is SGHDT and CDR2 YYEEEE. CDR3 length: 19 amino acids. V lost 3 bases and J lost 0; bases outside the gene matches: 12. CDR3 in amino acids: CASSSVGASGRTSTDTQYF. In DNA form, the CDR3 reads TGTGCCAGCAGCTCTGTTGGGGCTAGCGGGAGGACTAGCACAGATACGCAGTATTTT.

V gene TRBV2 combines with J gene TRBJ1-1, with D maybe TRBD1 (6 bases). There are 14 residues in the CDR3. Between the trimmed V and J ends, which lost 6 bases and 6 bases, there was a span of 17 bases. Germline CDR1 reads SNHLY; CDR2 reads FYNNEI. The CDR3 DNA sequence: TGTGCCAGCAGAAACCAGGGGAAAAGGCCTGAAGCTTTCTTT. This encodes CASRNQGKRPEAFF.

This clone is a singleton in its sample. The rearrangement uses TRBV7-2 and TRBJ2-7; D might be TRBD1 (5 bases). Germline V gives CDR1 SGHTA, CDR2 FQGNSA. The CDR3 runs to 16 residues. Trimming took off 2 bases at V and 2 bases at J, with 16 bases between the two ends. The CDR3 region is CASSLLPSGYPYEQYF. The CDR3 DNA reads as TGTGCCAGCAGCTTACTACCATCAGGGTACCCCTACGAGCAGTACTTC.

The chain carries TRBV5-6 and TRBJ2-1; 7 bases line up with TRBD2. The J segment lost 5 bases and the V segment lost 4 bases, leaving 9 bases of the junction unmatched. Germline V gene data show CDR1 as SGHDT and CDR2 as YYEEEE. The CDR3 covers 15 residues. This CDR3 is CASSIREVRHNEQFF. In DNA, the CDR3 is TGTGCCAGCAGCATCCGGGAGGTTAGACACAATGAGCAGTTCTTC.

The chain uses TRBV21-1 and TRBJ2-3; the table gives TRBD2 as D, unverified against the DNA. TRBV21-1 corresponds to a pseudogene. The CDR3 length is 17 residues. In DNA form, the CDR3 reads TGTGCCAGCAGCAGCGAGGGGCCGGGGAGGAGCACAGATACGCAGTATTTT. This codes for CASSSEGPGRSTDTQYF.

This rearrangement joins TRBV11-2 to TRBJ2-5; D gene uncertain. The closer fit of TRBJ2-7 to the DNA end suggests the J call may be wrong. From germline, CDR1 is SGHAT and CDR2 FQNNGV. The CDR3 totals 17 residues. This CDR3 reads CASSLEHCRILSYEQYF. Written as DNA, the CDR3 is TGTGCCAGCAGCTTAGAGCATTGTCGCATCCTCTCCTACGAGCAGTACTTC.

This chain uses TRBV27 with TRBJ2-3; possibly TRBD1 for D (6 bases). Germline CDR1 is MNHEY and CDR2 is SMNVEV (reference sequence). The V end was cut by 3 bases, the J end by 11 bases, with 12 bases between. The CDR3 is 12 residues long. The CDR3 reads CASSLRGSGQYF. The CDR3 DNA reads as TGTGCCAGCAGTTTGAGGGGGTCCGGGCAGTATTTT.

The table lists this clone with a count of one. This sequence joins TRBV30 and TRBJ2-5, with 7 nucleotides matching TRBD2. Losses at the gene ends were 2 bases for V and 2 bases for J; bases not matched to a gene: 11. The CDR3 consists of 16 residues. Germline V lookup: CDR1 GTSNPN, CDR2 SVGIG (reference sequence). CDR3: CAWSTSPGTTQETQYF. Here the CDR3 DNA reads TGTGCCTGGAGTACTTCTCCAGGGACTACACAAGAGACCCAGTACTTC. The full variable domain, with the rest looked up from reference TRBV30 and TRBJ2-5, is SQTIHQWPATLVQPVGSPLSLECTVEGTSNPNLYWYRQAAGRGLQLLFYSVGIGQISSEVPQNLSASRPQDRQFILSSKKLLLSDSGFYLCAWSTSPGTTQETQYFGPGTRLLVL.

The chain employs TRBV10-3 and TRBJ1-4, with D uncertain. The CDR3 is 14 residues long. Germline V gene data show CDR1 as ENHRY and CDR2 as SYGVKD. The V and J ends lost 0 bases and 7 bases respectively, with 9 bases between them. For the CDR3, the DNA is TGTGCCATCAGTGAGTCGACTCCTGGTGAAAAACTGTTTTTT. Translating it yields CAISESTPGEKLFF.

J is TRBJ1-3 and V is TRBV4-3; no clear D gene. Germline V lookup: CDR1 LGHNA, CDR2 YSLEER. CDR3 length: 16 amino acids. The germline V and J ends were trimmed by 1 base and 0 bases, with 10 bases remaining between them. CDR3 nucleotide sequence: TGCGCCAGCAGCCAAGGTGAGGTCGTCTCTGGAAACACCATATATTTT. The encoded protein is CASSQGEVVSGNTIYF.

J is TRBJ2-7 and V is TRBV15, with TRBD2 identical over 7 bases. CDR3 length equals 16 residues. V lost 3 bases and J lost 7; bases outside the gene matches: 15. CDR1 LNHNV and CDR2 YYDKDF come from the germline V gene (reference sequence). The CDR3 reads CATSSLPQWGRDEQYF. CDR3 nucleotide sequence: TGTGCCACCAGCAGTTTACCCCAGTGGGGGAGGGATGAGCAGTACTTC.

J is TRBJ2-7 and V is TRBV21-1; the tabulated D call, TRBD2, remains unverified against the DNA. TRBV21-1 is marked as a pseudogene. The CDR3 extends over 21 amino acids. CDR3 sequence reads: CASSRRVGIRDGSRGKYEQYF. The CDR3 region has the DNA TGTGCCAGCAGCCGCCGGGTGGGGATAAGGGACGGGAGTCGGGGGAAGTACGAGCAGTACTTC.

The rearrangement links TRBV7-6 to TRBJ2-5; TRBD1 matches at 7 bases. Losses at the gene ends were 1 base for V and 3 bases for J; bases not matched to a gene: 8. CDR1 and CDR2 from the germline V gene are SGHVS and FNYEAQ. CDR3 size: 16 residues. CDR3 loop: CASSLGGQKGEETQYF. CDR3 sequence (DNA): TGTGCCAGCAGCTTAGGGGGACAGAAGGGGGAAGAGACCCAGTACTTC.

The chain couples TRBV27 to TRBJ1-2, with TRBD1 identical over 7 bases. CDR1 and CDR2 from the germline V gene are MNHEY and SMNVEV (reference sequence). The V segment lost 5 bases and the J segment 3 bases; nucleotides outside the gene matches: 9. The CDR3 extends over 15 amino acids. CDR3 in amino acids: CASSPSQGFDYGYTF. The CDR3 bases are TGTGCCAGCAGTCCCTCACAGGGGTTTGACTATGGCTACACCTTC.

This sequence joins TRBV27 and TRBJ2-7; TRBD2 matches at 9 bases. The CDR3 consists of 14 residues. The ends lost 7 bases at V and 0 bases at J; junction bases unmatched: 4. Per germline, CDR1 MNHEY and CDR2 SMNVEV (reference sequence). The CDR3 bases are TGTGCCAGCACCTCTAGCGGGGACTCCTACGAGCAGTACTTC. It codes for CASTSSGDSYEQYF.

This clone has only one observation. V gene TRBV9 combines with J gene TRBJ2-2; TRBD2 aligns across 14 bases. The CDR3 covers 18 residues. V dropped 0 bases and J dropped 5; count of bases not matched to a gene: 6. Per germline, CDR1 SGDLS and CDR2 YYNGEE. The CDR3 loop is CASSVGARLAGGTGELFF. The CDR3 bases are TGTGCCAGCAGCGTAGGGGCCAGACTAGCGGGAGGGACCGGGGAGCTGTTTTTT.

The V gene is TRBV11-3, the J gene TRBJ2-7; D is possibly TRBD1 (5 bases). The CDR3 length is 15 residues. Per the germline V gene, CDR1 is SGHNT and CDR2 is YENEEA. V shed 5 bases and J shed 0 bases, with 14 bases lying between them. The CDR3, as DNA: TGTGCCAGCAGCCCTAAACAGGTGGGCTCCTACGAGCAGTACTTC. It is translated as CASSPKQVGSYEQYF.

This chain connects TRBV7-9 to TRBJ2-7; 13 nucleotides agree with TRBD2. Germline CDR1 and CDR2: SEHNR and FQNEAQ (reference sequence). Germline trimming cut 2 bases from V and 7 bases from J; bases unmatched to any gene: 17. The CDR3 consists of 19 residues. CDR3 sequence: CASSLRGLAGFPSSVEQYF. DNA for the CDR3: TGTGCCAGCAGCTTACGGGGACTAGCGGGATTTCCCTCTTCGGTTGAGCAGTACTTC.

This clone was observed a few times. The rearrangement joins TRBV4-2 to TRBJ2-2; TRBD2 matches 7 bases. From germline, CDR1 is LGHNA and CDR2 YNFKEQ. The J segment lost 1 base and the V segment lost 0 bases, leaving 5 bases of the junction unmatched. There are 17 residues in the CDR3. The CDR3 region is CASSQDSKRGNTGELFF. CDR3 nucleotide sequence: TGTGCCAGCAGCCAAGATTCAAAGCGGGGGAACACCGGGGAGCTGTTTTTT.

The chain is built from TRBV27 and TRBJ2-1; 7 bases align to TRBD2. With V trimmed by 2 bases and J by 14 bases, 9 bases remained unmatched. Germline CDR1 MNHEY, CDR2 SMNVEV (reference sequence). The CDR3 consists of 13 residues. Written as DNA, the CDR3 is TGTGCCAGCAGTTTAAAAGCCGGCGGGAGCGAGTTCTTC. It translates to CASSLKAGGSEFF.

V is TRBV7-6 and J is TRBJ2-5; possible D gene TRBD1, 5 bases. The CDR3 is 14 residues long. Trimming pared 5 bases from V and 5 bases from J, leaving 15 bases between. The germline CDR1 and CDR2 sequences are SGHVS and FNYEAQ. The CDR3 here is CASSNVGRLETQYF. The CDR3 DNA reads as TGTGCCAGCAGCAACGTGGGGCGGTTGGAGACCCAGTACTTC.

The CDR3 region has the DNA TGTGCCAGCAGTTTTCCCCCTATAGCGGGAGGCAGTATCTACGAGCAGTACTTC. Encoded protein: CASSFPPIAGGSIYEQYF. The chain links TRBV28 to TRBJ2-7; 10 bases match TRBD2. V lost 3 bases and J lost 3; bases outside the gene matches: 14. The germline gives CDR1 MDHEN, CDR2 SYDVKM. CDR3 length: 18 amino acids.

The genes are TRBV19 and TRBJ2-5; D call uncertain. Germline CDR1 LNHDA, CDR2 SQIVND (reference sequence). CDR3 length equals 15 residues. V was trimmed by 3 bases and J by 0 bases, leaving 11 bases between them. The CDR3 nucleotides read TGTGCCAGTAGTATTTATCCCGGTTACCAAGAGACCCAGTACTTC. Protein: CASSIYPGYQETQYF.